The 25 T cell receptor beta chains reported below all come from one sample, sequenced in a study of shared clonotypes between healthy human individuals. TCRdb keeps only in-frame clones here, not all; method: immunoSEQ multiplex PCR. The profile covers about 610,000 clones, with almost 97% appearing a single time and around 0.06% taken by the ten largest. Sample: naive CD4+ T cells sorted from blood. As for subset: CD45RA+ positively selected. The receptors were gathered from a woman aged 30 to 39 in good health.

This chain links TRBV10-1 with TRBJ1-1; 8 bases are a match to TRBD1. The CDR3 loop spans 15 amino acids. Germline assignment: CDR1 WNHNN and CDR2 SYGVQD (reference sequence). The V gene end was trimmed by 7 bases and the J gene end by 5 bases; junction bases not matched to a gene: 12. CDR3 residues: CASTRTTGGRTEAFF. In DNA form, the CDR3 reads TGCGCCAGCACCAGAACAACAGGGGGAAGGACTGAAGCTTTCTTT.

The chain recombines TRBV6-1 with TRBJ1-4; no clear D gene. V gave up 2 bases and J gave up 2 bases, with 6 bases separating them. CDR3 length equals 14 residues. Germline-derived CDR1 and CDR2 are MNHNS and SASEGT. The CDR3 DNA is TGTGCCAGCAGTGAAATGACTACTAATGAAAAACTGTTTTTT. This gives the protein CASSEMTTNEKLFF.

The chain has TRBV11-2 and TRBJ2-3; D possibly uses TRBD1 or TRBD2 (6 bases each). Germline V gene sequence: CDR1 SGHAT, CDR2 FQNNGV. Trimming took off 0 bases at V and 5 bases at J, with 18 bases between the two ends. The CDR3 extends over 17 amino acids. CDR3 in DNA: TGTGCCAGCAGCTTAGACAGGTCTGGGGGGCCCCAAGATACGCAGTATTTT. It is translated as CASSLDRSGGPQDTQYF. The entire variable domain, with the rest obtained from reference TRBV11-2 and TRBJ2-3, is as follows: EAGVAQSPRYKIIEKRQSVAFWCNPISGHATLYWYQQILGQGPKLLIQFQNNGVVDDSQLPKDRFSAERLKGVDSTLKIQPAKLEDSAVYLCASSLDRSGGPQDTQYFGPGTRLTVL.

This clone was detected once. Within the sample, other DNA sequences also encode this same CDR3. The chain uses TRBV28 and TRBJ1-5; D unresolved. The CDR3 is made up of 12 amino acids. Trimming took 4 bases from V and 5 from J, leaving 6 bases between them. Germline V lookup: CDR1 MDHEN, CDR2 SYDVKM. The chain's CDR3 is CASSSSDQPQHF. Written as DNA, the CDR3 is TGTGCCAGCAGTTCAAGCGATCAGCCCCAGCATTTT.

This chain joins TRBV28 and TRBJ2-7; possible D gene TRBD1, 6 bases. The CDR3 totals 14 residues. V lost 6 bases to trimming and J lost 2 bases, with 14 bases between them. The germline CDR1 and CDR2 sequences are MDHEN and SYDVKM. CDR3 sequence: CASSTPTGAYEQYF. CDR3 nucleotides: TGTGCCAGCAGCACCCCGACAGGAGCCTACGAGCAGTACTTC.

The V gene is TRBV7-9, the J gene TRBJ1-1, with 9 bases that match TRBD1. Germline trimming cut 5 bases from V and 1 base from J; bases unmatched to any gene: 8. Germline V gene sequence: CDR1 SEHNR, CDR2 FQNEAQ (reference sequence). CDR3 size: 16 residues. CDR3 bases: TGTGCCAGCAGCCTCCCGGGGACAGGGTCGAACACTGAAGCTTTCTTT. Its protein product is CASSLPGTGSNTEAFF.

The chain joins TRBV11-2 to TRBJ2-7; 8 nucleotides line up with TRBD1. Trimming took 4 bases from V and 2 from J; bases not matched to a gene: 10. The CDR3 is made up of 16 amino acids. Germline-derived CDR1 and CDR2 are SGHAT and FQNNGV. The DNA for the CDR3 is TGTGCCAGCAGCTCCGGAAGGGACAGGCGAACCTACGAGCAGTACTTC. It specifies CASSSGRDRRTYEQYF.

The gene calls are TRBV6-4 and TRBJ1-5, with D possibly being TRBD1 (5 bases). CDR3 length equals 15 residues. V was clipped by 10 bases and J by 5 bases, with 21 bases between them. Germline values: CDR1 MRHNA, CDR2 SNTAGT. The CDR3 DNA is TGTGCCACCCTTGGGCTGGGGGGATCAGATCAGCCCCAGCATTTT. This translates into CATLGLGGSDQPQHF.

This sequence joins TRBV29-1 and TRBJ2-7, with D unclear. V lost 6 bases and J lost 0, with 9 bases in between. Looked up from germline, CDR1 is SQVTM and CDR2 is ANQGSEA. This CDR3 contains 12 residues. CDR3 DNA: TGCAGCGTCTCCTCCAGCTCCTACGAGCAGTACTTC. It translates to CSVSSSSYEQYF.

The chain uses TRBV6-1 and TRBJ1-5; D is uncertain. CDR1 is MNHNS and CDR2 is SASEGT in the germline V gene. The CDR3 has 13 amino acids. Trimming stripped 10 bases from V and 4 bases from J, with 14 bases between. The CDR3 DNA sequence: TGTGCCATAAAAGTCGGCTTAAATCAGCCCCAGCATTTT. Its protein product is CAIKVGLNQPQHF.

The chain uses TRBV7-8 and TRBJ2-2; the D is unclear. Trimming stripped 5 bases from V and 0 bases from J, with 7 bases between. Germline CDR1 and CDR2: SGHVS and FQNEAQ. The CDR3 runs 14 residues. The CDR3 here is CASSVTTNTGELFF. The CDR3 DNA follows: TGTGCCAGCAGCGTGACGACGAACACCGGGGAGCTGTTTTTT.

This rearrangement joins TRBV5-1 to TRBJ2-5; 7 bases agree with TRBD2. The DNA end lines up better with TRBJ2-7; the J call may be wrong. The CDR3 contains 15 residues. Germline CDR1 and CDR2: SGHRS and YFSETQ. The CDR3 bases are TGCGCCAGCAGTCCGACTAGCCCACGCTCCTACGAGCAGTACTTC. Its protein product is CASSPTSPRSYEQYF.

The chain joins TRBV6-1 to TRBJ1-5; possible D gene TRBD1, 5 bases. Trimming took 2 bases from V and 3 from J, leaving 8 bases between them. Germline V gene data show CDR1 as MNHNS and CDR2 as SASEGT. The CDR3 totals 14 residues. CDR3 in DNA: TGTGCCAGCAGTGAATCAGGGAACAATCAGCCCCAGCATTTT. Translated, it gives CASSESGNNQPQHF.

The rearrangement uses TRBV2 and TRBJ2-7; D unresolved. The germline gives CDR1 SNHLY, CDR2 FYNNEI. This CDR3 spans 11 amino acids. V was cut by 3 bases and J by 7 bases, with 7 bases left in between. The CDR3 loop is CASSDSEEQYF. CDR3 coding DNA: TGTGCCAGCAGTGATTCGGAGGAGCAGTACTTC.

The J gene is TRBJ2-3, the V gene TRBV28; D is possibly TRBD1 (6 bases). V lost 7 bases and J lost 0, with 17 bases in between. The V gene's germline CDR1 is MDHEN and CDR2 SYDVKM. The CDR3 has 16 amino acids. CDR3 nucleotide sequence: TGTGCCAGCAAGTCCAGGGGAACCGGGAGCACAGATACGCAGTATTTT. This encodes CASKSRGTGSTDTQYF.

The genes are TRBV19 and TRBJ2-1; 8 bases are shared with TRBD2. From germline, CDR1 is LNHDA and CDR2 SQIVND (reference sequence). The CDR3 contains 15 residues. J lost 0 bases, V lost 6 bases, and 4 bases had no gene match. CDR3 DNA: TGTGCCAGTAGACTAAGCGGGAGCTCCTACAATGAGCAGTTCTTC. The encoded protein is CASRLSGSSYNEQFF.

To note about this clone: At the DNA level, this CDR3 is encoded by other sequences in the same sample as well. This chain joins TRBV5-1 and TRBJ1-5; D call uncertain. V was clipped by 0 bases and J by 4 bases, with 8 bases between them. CDR3 length: 14 residues. Germline V CDR1 and CDR2: SGHRS, YFSETQ. Here the CDR3 reads CASSLGLGNQPQHF. The CDR3 nucleotides are TGCGCCAGCAGCTTGGGGCTGGGGAATCAGCCCCAGCATTTT.

The gene calls are TRBV29-1 and TRBJ2-4; D possibly corresponds to TRBD2 (6 bases). Trimming stripped 4 bases from V and 3 bases from J, with 7 bases between. CDR1 SQVTM and CDR2 ANQGSEA come from the germline V gene. The CDR3 spans 12 residues. CDR3 bases: TGCAGCGTTGTGGGACTCAAAAACATTCAGTACTTC. Protein: CSVVGLKNIQYF.

This sequence joins TRBV28 and TRBJ1-5, with D possibly TRBD1 on 5 matching bases. Trimming took 7 bases from V and 7 from J, leaving 17 bases between them. CDR1 is MDHEN and CDR2 is SYDVKM in the germline V gene. CDR3 length: 14 residues. The CDR3 is CASKGSGSSQPQHF. CDR3 bases: TGTGCCAGCAAGGGGTCAGGCTCTTCCCAGCCCCAGCATTTT. Based on the CDR3 plus reference TRBV28 and TRBJ1-5, the full variable domain is DVKVTQSSRYLVKRTGEKVFLECVQDMDHENMFWYRQDPGLGLRLIYFSYDVKMKEKGDIPEGYSVSREKKERFSLILESASTNQTSMYLCASKGSGSSQPQHFGDGTRLSIL.

This clone has just one count. The V and J genes are TRBV30 and TRBJ1-1; the D gene is possibly TRBD1 (6 bases). The CDR3 spans 18 residues. Germline V CDR1 and CDR2: GTSNPN, SVGIG (reference sequence). V was clipped by 3 bases and J by 2 bases, with 25 bases between them. The CDR3 sequence is CAWSIPADRRPPNTEAFF. CDR3 nucleotides: TGTGCCTGGAGCATTCCCGCCGACAGGCGGCCCCCAAACACTGAAGCTTTCTTT.

The chain combines TRBV2 with TRBJ1-4; TRBD1 is a possible D gene (6 bases). This CDR3 spans 15 amino acids. Deletions cut 5 bases from V and 4 bases from J, with 14 bases between. Germline V CDR1 and CDR2: SNHLY, FYNNEI. This CDR3 is CASSQHEGGNEKLFF. DNA for the CDR3: TGTGCCAGCAGTCAACATGAGGGGGGTAATGAAAAACTGTTTTTT.

The rearrangement joins TRBV1 to TRBJ2-5. Near its end, the DNA agrees better with TRBJ2-7, so the J call may be wrong. TRBV1 has pseudogene status. The CDR3 consists of 13 residues. The CDR3 DNA reads as TGCACCAGCGGGGGTCCGGCCCCCTACGAGCAGTACTTC. This encodes CTSGGPAPYEQYF.

J is TRBJ2-7 and V is TRBV29-1; D perhaps matches TRBD1 (5 bases). Looked up from germline, CDR1 is SQVTM and CDR2 is ANQGSEA. The V and J ends lost 6 bases and 2 bases respectively, with 17 bases between them. CDR3 length: 14 residues. The CDR3 spells CSVVAREIPYEQYF. Here the CDR3 DNA reads TGCAGCGTCGTTGCCAGGGAAATTCCCTACGAGCAGTACTTC.

This sequence joins TRBV29-1 and TRBJ2-1; 9 nucleotides align to TRBD2. This CDR3 is 13 amino acids long. V trimming: 5 bases; J trimming: 10 bases; junction bases outside the gene matches: 9. Per the germline V gene, CDR1 is SQVTM and CDR2 is ANQGSEA. CDR3 region: CSVLAGKGWEQFF. The CDR3 DNA reads TGCAGCGTTCTAGCGGGGAAGGGTTGGGAGCAGTTCTTC.

J is TRBJ2-5 and V is TRBV28, with D perhaps being TRBD1 or TRBD2 (6 bases each). Deletions cut 2 bases from V and 3 bases from J, with 10 bases between. This CDR3 contains 14 residues. Germline CDR1 and CDR2: MDHEN and SYDVKM. The DNA for the CDR3 is TGTGCCAGCAGTTTAGGGGGGCAGGAAGAGACCCAGTACTTC. This codes for CASSLGGQEETQYF.